This T cell receptor (beta chain) was documented in a study of blood T cell repertoires in COVID-19. Whole-study context: COVID-19 samples from acute and convalescent phases originated in the United States, Italy and Spain.

CDR1 SQVTM and CDR2 ANQGSEA come from the germline V gene. The CDR3 spans 16 residues. The V and J ends lost 4 bases and 4 bases respectively, with 22 bases between them. Here immunoSEQ multiplex PCR was the method, and the copy in TCRdb shows in-frame clones only, minus some. The sample consists of about 210,000 clones, almost 85% of them appearing once. The chain is built from TRBV29-1 and TRBJ1-2; D gene ambiguous. Sequencing was performed on peripheral blood. The TCR originated in a woman aged 45-60 years with active or convalescent COVID-19. The CDR3 sequence: CSVVKGSWRGLYGYTF. CDR3 nucleotides: TGCAGCGTTGTCAAAGGATCGTGGAGAGGCCTCTATGGCTACACCTTC.